The present T cell receptor (beta chain) was sequenced within a study of T cells expressing NK-cell markers. Germline lookup yields CDR1 SNHLY and CDR2 FYNNEI. The CDR3 has 15 amino acids. From the 5' RACE reads, TCRdb lists one entry per CDR3 protein and no DNA. This sample's table has a few hundred thousand distinct CDR3 sequences. V is TRBV2 and J is TRBJ1-4. The sequenced sample consisted of blood T cells: a sorted CD56 or NKG2C T cell subset, CD4+ or CD8+ T cells, or bulk PBMC T cells (not recorded which). The clonotype originates from a woman aged 45 to 65 in good health. This CDR3 reads CASSSWARTNEKLFF.